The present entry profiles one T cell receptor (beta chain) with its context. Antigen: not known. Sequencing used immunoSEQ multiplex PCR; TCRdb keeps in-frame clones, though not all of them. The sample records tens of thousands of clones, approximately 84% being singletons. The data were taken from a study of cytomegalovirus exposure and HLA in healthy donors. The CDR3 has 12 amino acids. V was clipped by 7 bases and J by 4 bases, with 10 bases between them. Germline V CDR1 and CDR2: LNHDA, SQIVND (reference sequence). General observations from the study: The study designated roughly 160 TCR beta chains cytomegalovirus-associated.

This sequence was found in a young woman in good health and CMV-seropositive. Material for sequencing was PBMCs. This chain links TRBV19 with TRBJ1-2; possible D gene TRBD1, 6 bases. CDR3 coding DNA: TGTGCCAGTACGGGCAGGGGCTATGGCTACACCTTC. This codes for CASTGRGYGYTF. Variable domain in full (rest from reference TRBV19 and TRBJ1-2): DGGITQSPKYLFRKEGQNVTLSCEQNLNHDAMYWYRQDPGQGLRLIYYSQIVNDFQKGDIAEGYSVSREKKESFPLTVTSAQKNPTAFYLCASTGRGYGYTFGSGTRLTVV.